This T cell receptor (beta chain) came from a study of response to subunit inactivated influenza vaccine. Study-wide results and limits: Every seasonal influenza vaccination brings in few new T cells, the authors suggested.

TCRdb analysed the RT-PCR reads with MiXCR anew, one entry per CDR3 protein. The table lists 800,000 or so distinct CDR3 sequences, around 21% of them singletons, with 10% to 13% in the top ten. This CDR3 contains 15 residues. Germline CDR1 is ENHRY and CDR2 is SYGVKD. The ends were cut back, 5 bases at V and 3 bases at J, with 13 bases in the middle. This clonotype was counted only a few times. Its antigen is unknown. This clonotype was sampled from a man aged 50 to 59 who received an inactivated influenza vaccine. The input for sequencing was PBMCs from blood, taken less than 6 days after vaccination. The genes are TRBV10-3 and TRBJ2-2, with D possibly matching TRBD2 (6 bases). For the CDR3, the DNA is TGTGCCATCAGTAGCGGGTTCCGGGACACCGGGGAGCTGTTTTTT. Encoded protein: CAISSGFRDTGELFF.